These T cell receptor beta chains were read from a single sample in a study of T-cell reconstitution after alpha-beta-depleted transplantation in children. TCRdb called the PCR reads again in MiXCR, with one record for every CDR3 protein. The table records approximately 420,000 distinct CDR3 sequences, approximately 10% of them present only once. Sequences were derived from PBMCs from the stem cell graft donor, sampled from the stem cell graft. The receptors shown here come from a human donor who donated a stem cell graft to a child with acute myeloid leukemia. The CDR3 runs from the conserved cysteine through the conserved F or W. D genes are given only for firm matches. Clone size is not always given. Where it is, it says once, few, many or a class for expanded clones.

TGTGCCAGCAGCCAAGGGACGGCGGGAGCTTTCTTT,CASSQGTAGAFF,many,TRBV4-2,TRBJ1-1,.
TGTGCCAGCAGCTGGGACACCGGGGAGCTGTTTTTT,CASSWDTGELFF,many,TRBV11-2,TRBJ2-2,.
TGTGCCAGCAGCTCTTACCTTGCCGTGGTTGGTGGCCCAGATACGCAGTATTTT,CASSSYLAVVGGPDTQYF,.,TRBV11-2,TRBJ2-3,.
TGCAGCGTTACAGGGTATCCATCCTACAATGAGCAGTTCTTC,CSVTGYPSYNEQFF,many,TRBV29-1,TRBJ2-1,.
TGTGCCAGCAGTTTATCGGCAGCTTGGACTGAAGCTTTCTTT,CASSLSAAWTEAFF,.,TRBV12-3/TRBV12-4,TRBJ1-1,.
TGCAGCGTTGAATCCTCCACGGGACCTTCCCGCTCCTACAATGAGCAGTTCTTC,CSVESSTGPSRSYNEQFF,few,TRBV29-1,TRBJ2-1,.
TGTGCCAGCAGCCCCTACGGGACAGCCAATCAGCCCCAGCATTTT,CASSPYGTANQPQHF,few,TRBV6-1,TRBJ1-5,TRBD1
TGTGCCAGCAGTCCCCAGGGGACTAGCGGGAGCGAGCAGTACTTC,CASSPQGTSGSEQYF,.,TRBV12-3/TRBV12-4,TRBJ2-7,TRBD2
TGTGCCATCAGCGGATTAGCGGGGACCTACGAGCAGTACTTC,CAISGLAGTYEQYF,.,TRBV10-3,TRBJ2-7,TRBD2
TGTGCCACCAGCACCGGGACAGGGGGCTCTGGGGCCAACGTCCTGACTTTC,CATSTGTGGSGANVLTF,.,TRBV15,TRBJ2-6,TRBD1
TGCGCCAGCAGGTTAGCGGGGGGGCCCTCCTACAATGAGCAGTTCTTC,CASRLAGGPSYNEQFF,.,TRBV10-2,TRBJ2-1,TRBD2
TGCAGTGCTAGAGGGGCTAGCGGGAGGAACATTCAGTACTTC,CSARGASGRNIQYF,.,TRBV20-1,TRBJ2-4,TRBD2
TGTGCCAGCAGCCAGACTAGCGGGATCGCGTATGAGCAGTTCTTC,CASSQTSGIAYEQFF,many,TRBV4-2,TRBJ2-1,TRBD2
TGTGCCAGCAGTGACTCGTTTGAGGGGGCAAACACCGGGGAGCTGTTTTTT,CASSDSFEGANTGELFF,many,TRBV6-4,TRBJ2-2,TRBD1
TGCGCCAGCAGCCCAGGGTCTGGGTCTGGAAACACCATATATTTT,CASSPGSGSGNTIYF,.,TRBV4-3,TRBJ1-3,.
TGTGCCAGTAGTATAGTTGGATTTGGCAATGAGCAGTTCTTC,CASSIVGFGNEQFF,.,TRBV19,TRBJ2-1,.
TGTGCCAGCAGCCACGGCAGGGGGACTAGCGGCACAGATACGCAGTATTTT,CASSHGRGTSGTDTQYF,.,TRBV7-2,TRBJ2-3,TRBD2
TGTGCCAGCAGCCGCGACAGGGTTGGTGAAAAACTGTTTTTT,CASSRDRVGEKLFF,few,TRBV11-2,TRBJ1-4,TRBD1
TGTGCCAGCAGCTTGGACGGCTGGGTGGAGACCCAGTACTTC,CASSLDGWVETQYF,.,TRBV5-6,TRBJ2-5,.
TGTGCCAGCAGTTTAGCTCGAACAGGGGGCGAAAACATTCAGTACTTC,CASSLARTGGENIQYF,many,TRBV12-3/TRBV12-4,TRBJ2-4,TRBD1
TGCAGCGTTGATGCCAGTGTCAACACAGATACGCAGTATTTT,CSVDASVNTDTQYF,.,TRBV29-1,TRBJ2-3,.
TGCAGCGTTGTGGGGACAGTCCAACGGGAAGGCAACGTCCTGACTTTC,CSVVGTVQREGNVLTF,.,TRBV29-1,TRBJ2-6,TRBD1
TGTGCCAGCAGTTCCGGGACAGGGGTTGAAAAACTGTTTTTT,CASSSGTGVEKLFF,.,TRBV6-2/TRBV6-3,TRBJ1-4,TRBD1
TGTGCCATCAGTGAAGGTAGAGGCACAGATACGCAGTATTTT,CAISEGRGTDTQYF,.,TRBV10-3,TRBJ2-3,.
TGCAGTGCTACGGGGACTATTTACAATGAGCAGTTCTTC,CSATGTIYNEQFF,once,TRBV20-1,TRBJ2-1,TRBD2
TGTGCCAGCTCCAGTAGAGGCACTGAAGCTTTCTTT,CASSSRGTEAFF,many,TRBV5-5,TRBJ1-1,.
TGTGCCAGCAGCCAATTATCGGTGAACACTGAAGCTTTCTTT,CASSQLSVNTEAFF,few,TRBV16,TRBJ1-1,.
TGTGCCAGCAGTTTCCGACCCGATCGGCTAGCGGACTCCTACGAGCAGTACTTC,CASSFRPDRLADSYEQYF,.,TRBV11-1,TRBJ2-7,TRBD2
TGTGCCAGCAGAGTCGGGGGAGGTACCGGGGAGCTGTTTTTT,CASRVGGGTGELFF,few,TRBV27,TRBJ2-2,.
TGCGCCAGCAGTACCGGGACAGGGGGCACTGAAGCTTTCTTT,CASSTGTGGTEAFF,few,TRBV10-1,TRBJ1-1,TRBD1
TGTGCCACCAGCAGAAAGGGGGCAGATACGCAGTATTTT,CATSRKGADTQYF,few,TRBV15,TRBJ2-3,.
TGTGCCAGCAGTTTTGGGTTGGCCCTCCACTTT,CASSFGLALHF,few,TRBV12-3/TRBV12-4,TRBJ1-6,.
TGTGCCAGCAGCTTAGTCCCCACTAGCGACAATGAGCAGTTCTTC,CASSLVPTSDNEQFF,.,TRBV7-3,TRBJ2-1,TRBD2
TGCAGTGCGTCGGACACTGTCTCTGGAAACACCATATATTTT,CSASDTVSGNTIYF,.,TRBV20-1,TRBJ1-3,.